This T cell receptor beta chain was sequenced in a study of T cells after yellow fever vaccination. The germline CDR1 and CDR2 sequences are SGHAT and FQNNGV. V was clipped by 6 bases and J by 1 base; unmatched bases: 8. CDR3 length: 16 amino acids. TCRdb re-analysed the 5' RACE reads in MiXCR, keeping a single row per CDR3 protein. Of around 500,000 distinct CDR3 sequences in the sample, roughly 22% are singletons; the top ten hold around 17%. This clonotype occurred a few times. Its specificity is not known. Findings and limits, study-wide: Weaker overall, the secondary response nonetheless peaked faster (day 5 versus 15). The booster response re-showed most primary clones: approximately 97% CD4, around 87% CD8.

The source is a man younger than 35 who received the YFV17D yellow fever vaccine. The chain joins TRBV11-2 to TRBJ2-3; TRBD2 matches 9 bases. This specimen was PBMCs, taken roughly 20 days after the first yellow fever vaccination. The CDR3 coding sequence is TGTGCCAGCAGGGATCTAGCGGGGAGACGCACAGATACGCAGTATTTT. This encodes CASRDLAGRRTDTQYF.